This T cell receptor beta chain was identified during a study of T-cell memory formation after mild COVID-19. Notes on the study in general: Pre-infection memory carried some responding clones, suggesting that cross-reactive memory joined. A second wave expanding day 15 to 37 was CD4+-biased; contracting clones were balanced. Contracting clones localized mainly to CM and EM when CD4+ and mainly to EMRA when CD8+.

MiXCR, applied by TCRdb to the 5' RACE reads, yields one record per CDR3 protein. The sample holds roughly 300,000 distinct CDR3 sequences, roughly an eighth seen once. The CDR3 loop spans 15 amino acids. V shed 4 bases and J 8 bases; nucleotides not matched to a gene: 4. Per the germline V gene, CDR1 is SGHRS and CDR2 is YFSETQ. This clonotype was counted a few times. As yet, its antigen is unknown. The clonotype was recovered from a man aged 18 to 35 who had mild COVID-19 (a few samples of this study predate the infection). Cell type and time point are not known. The sample taken for sequencing was PBMCs or a T cell subset sorted from them (not recorded which). V and J are TRBV5-1 and TRBJ2-1; 15 positions agree with TRBD2. CDR3 protein: CASSRTSGGAYEQFF. The CDR3 nucleotides read TGCGCCAGCAGCAGGACTAGCGGGGGGGCCTATGAGCAGTTCTTC.